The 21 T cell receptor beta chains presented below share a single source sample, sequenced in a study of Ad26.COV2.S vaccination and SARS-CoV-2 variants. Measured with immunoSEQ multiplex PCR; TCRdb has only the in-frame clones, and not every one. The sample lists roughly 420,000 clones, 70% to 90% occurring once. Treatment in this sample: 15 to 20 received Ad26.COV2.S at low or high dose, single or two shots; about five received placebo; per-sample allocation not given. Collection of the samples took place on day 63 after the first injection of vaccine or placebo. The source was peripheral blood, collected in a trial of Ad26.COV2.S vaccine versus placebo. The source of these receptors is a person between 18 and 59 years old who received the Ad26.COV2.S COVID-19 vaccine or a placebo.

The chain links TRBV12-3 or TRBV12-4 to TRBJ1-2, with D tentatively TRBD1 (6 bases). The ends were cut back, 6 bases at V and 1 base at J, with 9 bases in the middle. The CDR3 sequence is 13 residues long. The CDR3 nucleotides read TGTGCCAGCAGAAGGACAGTTAACTATGGCTACACCTTC. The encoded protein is CASRRTVNYGYTF.

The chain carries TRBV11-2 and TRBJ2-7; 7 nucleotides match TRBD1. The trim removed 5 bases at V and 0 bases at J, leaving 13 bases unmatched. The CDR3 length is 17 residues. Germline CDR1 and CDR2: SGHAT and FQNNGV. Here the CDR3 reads CASSEHLTGQGSYEQYF. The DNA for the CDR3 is TGTGCCAGCAGCGAGCATCTGACAGGGCAGGGCTCCTACGAGCAGTACTTC. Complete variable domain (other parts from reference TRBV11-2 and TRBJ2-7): EAGVAQSPRYKIIEKRQSVAFWCNPISGHATLYWYQQILGQGPKLLIQFQNNGVVDDSQLPKDRFSAERLKGVDSTLKIQPAKLEDSAVYLCASSEHLTGQGSYEQYFGPGTRLTVT.

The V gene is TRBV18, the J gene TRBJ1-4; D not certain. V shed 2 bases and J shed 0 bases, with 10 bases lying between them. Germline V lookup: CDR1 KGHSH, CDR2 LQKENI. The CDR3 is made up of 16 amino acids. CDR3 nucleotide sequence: TGTGCCAGCTCACCAGGGCGCATCGCAACTAATGAAAAACTGTTTTTT. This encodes CASSPGRIATNEKLFF.

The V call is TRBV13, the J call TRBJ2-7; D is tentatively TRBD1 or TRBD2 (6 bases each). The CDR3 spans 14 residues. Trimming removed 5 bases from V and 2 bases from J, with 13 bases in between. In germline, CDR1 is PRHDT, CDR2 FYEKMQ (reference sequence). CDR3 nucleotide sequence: TGTGCCAGCAGCCCCGGGGGACACCCCTACGAGCAGTACTTC. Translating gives CASSPGGHPYEQYF.

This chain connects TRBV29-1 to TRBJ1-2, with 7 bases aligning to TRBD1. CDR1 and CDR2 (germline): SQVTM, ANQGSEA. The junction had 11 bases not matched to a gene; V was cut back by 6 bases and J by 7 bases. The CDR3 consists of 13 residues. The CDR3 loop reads CSVRGTGEGGYTF. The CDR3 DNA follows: TGCAGCGTACGGGGCACAGGGGAGGGTGGCTACACCTTC. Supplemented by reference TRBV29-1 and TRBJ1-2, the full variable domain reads SAVISQKPSRDICQRGTSLTIQCQVDSQVTMMFWYRQQPGQSLTLIATANQGSEATYESGFVIDKFPISRPNLTFSTLTVSNMSPEDSSIYLCSVRGTGEGGYTFGSGTRLTVV.

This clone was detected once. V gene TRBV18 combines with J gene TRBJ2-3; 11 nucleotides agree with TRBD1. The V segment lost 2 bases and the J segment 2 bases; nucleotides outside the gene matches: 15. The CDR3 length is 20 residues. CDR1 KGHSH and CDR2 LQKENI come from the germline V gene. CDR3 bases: TGTGCCAGCTCACCAAGTAGGGGACAGGGGGTCGGAGGGGCCACAGATACGCAGTATTTT. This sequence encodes CASSPSRGQGVGGATDTQYF.

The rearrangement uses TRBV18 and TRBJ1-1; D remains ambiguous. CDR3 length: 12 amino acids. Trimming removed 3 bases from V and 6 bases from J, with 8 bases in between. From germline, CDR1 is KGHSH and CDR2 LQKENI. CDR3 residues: CASSPAQSEAFF. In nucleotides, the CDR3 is TGTGCCAGCTCACCCGCACAGTCTGAAGCTTTCTTT.

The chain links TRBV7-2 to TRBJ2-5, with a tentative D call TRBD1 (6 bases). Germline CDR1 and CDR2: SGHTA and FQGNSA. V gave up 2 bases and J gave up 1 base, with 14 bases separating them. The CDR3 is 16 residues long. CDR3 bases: TGTGCCAGCAGCTTAAATGCGGTGGGGGCCCAAGAGACCCAGTACTTC. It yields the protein CASSLNAVGAQETQYF.

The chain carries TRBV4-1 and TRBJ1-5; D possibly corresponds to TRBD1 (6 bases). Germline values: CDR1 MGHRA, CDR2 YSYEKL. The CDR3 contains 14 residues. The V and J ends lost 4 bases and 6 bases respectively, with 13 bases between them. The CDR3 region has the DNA TGCGCCAGCAGCCTACGGGGGGCTGGTCAGCCCCAGCATTTT. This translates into CASSLRGAGQPQHF.

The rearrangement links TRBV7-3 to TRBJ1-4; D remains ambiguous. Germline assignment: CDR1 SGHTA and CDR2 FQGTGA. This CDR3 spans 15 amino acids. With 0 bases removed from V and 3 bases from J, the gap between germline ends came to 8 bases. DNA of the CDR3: TGTGCCAGCAGCTTAACGTCAGGAGCTAATGAAAAACTGTTTTTT. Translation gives CASSLTSGANEKLFF.

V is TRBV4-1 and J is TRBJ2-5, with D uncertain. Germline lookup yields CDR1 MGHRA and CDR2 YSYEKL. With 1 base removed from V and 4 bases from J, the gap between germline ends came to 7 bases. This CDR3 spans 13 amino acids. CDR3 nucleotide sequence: TGCGCCAGCAGCCAAGCCCGTCGAGAGACCCAGTACTTC. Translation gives CASSQARRETQYF.

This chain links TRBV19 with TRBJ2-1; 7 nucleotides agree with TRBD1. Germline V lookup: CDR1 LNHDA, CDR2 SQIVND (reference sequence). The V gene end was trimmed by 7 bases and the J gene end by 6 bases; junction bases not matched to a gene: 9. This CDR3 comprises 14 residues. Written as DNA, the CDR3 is TGTGCCAGTATGACAGGGCCCCTGAGCAATGAGCAGTTCTTC. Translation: CASMTGPLSNEQFF.

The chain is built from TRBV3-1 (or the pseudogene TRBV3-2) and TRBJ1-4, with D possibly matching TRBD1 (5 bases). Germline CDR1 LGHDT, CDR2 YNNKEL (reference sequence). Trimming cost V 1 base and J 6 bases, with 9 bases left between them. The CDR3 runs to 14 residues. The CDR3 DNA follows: TGTGCCAGCAGCCAAGGGGGCGGGTATGAAAAACTGTTTTTT. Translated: CASSQGGGYEKLFF.

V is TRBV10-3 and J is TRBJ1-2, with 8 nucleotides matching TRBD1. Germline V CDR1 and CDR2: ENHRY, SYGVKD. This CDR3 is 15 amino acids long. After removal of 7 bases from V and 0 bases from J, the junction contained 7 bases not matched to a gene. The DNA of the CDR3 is TGTGCCATCACCTCCAGGGGGCTAGCTAACTATGGCTACACCTTC. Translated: CAITSRGLANYGYTF.

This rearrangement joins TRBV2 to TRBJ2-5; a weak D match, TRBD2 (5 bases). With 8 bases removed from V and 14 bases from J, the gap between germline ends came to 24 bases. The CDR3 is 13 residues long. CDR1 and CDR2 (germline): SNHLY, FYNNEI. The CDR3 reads CASAVKGVGPVYF. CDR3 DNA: TGTGCCAGCGCTGTAAAGGGAGTAGGGCCAGTATACTTC.

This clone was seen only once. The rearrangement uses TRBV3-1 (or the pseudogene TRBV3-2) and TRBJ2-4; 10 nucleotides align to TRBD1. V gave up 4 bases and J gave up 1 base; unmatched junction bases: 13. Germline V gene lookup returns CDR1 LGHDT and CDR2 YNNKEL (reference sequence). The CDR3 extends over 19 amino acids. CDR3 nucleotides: TGTGCCAGCAGCCCAACGTCTCGGGACAGGGGTTCGGCCAAAAACATTCAGTACTTC. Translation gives CASSPTSRDRGSAKNIQYF.

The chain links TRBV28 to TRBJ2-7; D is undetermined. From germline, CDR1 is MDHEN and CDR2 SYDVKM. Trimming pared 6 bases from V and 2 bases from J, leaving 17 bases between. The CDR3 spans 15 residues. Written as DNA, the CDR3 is TGTGCCAGCAGCACTGCTAGAGAACGCGCCTACGAGCAGTACTTC. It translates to CASSTARERAYEQYF.

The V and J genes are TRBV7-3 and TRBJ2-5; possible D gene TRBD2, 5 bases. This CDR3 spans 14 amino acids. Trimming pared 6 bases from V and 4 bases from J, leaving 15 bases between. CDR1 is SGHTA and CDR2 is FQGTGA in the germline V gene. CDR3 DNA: TGTGCCAGCAGTCCCCGGACTGGGGTAGAGACCCAGTACTTC. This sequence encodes CASSPRTGVETQYF.

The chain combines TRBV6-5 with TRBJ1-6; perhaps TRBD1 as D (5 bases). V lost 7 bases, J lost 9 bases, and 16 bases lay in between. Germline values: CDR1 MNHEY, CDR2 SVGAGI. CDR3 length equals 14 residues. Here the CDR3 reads CASTPRGRSSPLHF. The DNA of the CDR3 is TGTGCCAGCACCCCTCGGGGGAGGAGTTCACCCCTCCACTTT.

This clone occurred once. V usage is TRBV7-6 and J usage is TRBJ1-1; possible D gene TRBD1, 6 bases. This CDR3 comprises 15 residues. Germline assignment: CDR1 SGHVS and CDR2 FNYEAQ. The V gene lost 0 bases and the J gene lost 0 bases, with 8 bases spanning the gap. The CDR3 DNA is TGTGCCAGCAGCTTAGCGCAGGGGCTGAACACTGAAGCTTTCTTT. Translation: CASSLAQGLNTEAFF.

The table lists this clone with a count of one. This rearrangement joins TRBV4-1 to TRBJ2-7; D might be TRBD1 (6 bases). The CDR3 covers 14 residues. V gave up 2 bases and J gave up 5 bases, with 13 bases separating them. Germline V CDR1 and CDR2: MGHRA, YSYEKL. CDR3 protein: CASSQKTGWDEQYF. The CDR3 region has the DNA TGCGCCAGCAGCCAAAAAACAGGGTGGGACGAGCAGTACTTC.